A single sample is the source of the 29 T cell receptor beta chains below, sequenced in a study of preoperative IRX-2 immunotherapy in early breast cancer. Sequencing was performed with immunoSEQ multiplex PCR; in TCRdb, only in-frame clones are kept and a portion is missing. Altogether about 25,000 clones are present, approximately 78% being singletons, with the ten largest covering 1% to 1.5%. Treatment reported: preoperative locoregional IRX-2 cytokine immunotherapy. Sequenced here: lymph node tissue, sampled after IRX-2 immunotherapy. These receptors came from a human donor with breast cancer.

The rearrangement joins TRBV14 to TRBJ2-4; D assignment may be TRBD1 or TRBD2 (7 bases each). Germline CDR1 SGHDN, CDR2 FVKESK. The V end lost 0 bases, the J end lost 6 bases, and 12 bases lay between the germline ends. There are 15 residues in the CDR3. CDR3 DNA: TGTGCCAGCAGCCAAGACAGGGGGAGGGTAAACATTCAGTACTTC. Its protein is CASSQDRGRVNIQYF.

This chain links TRBV6-8 with TRBJ2-2; D might be TRBD1 (6 bases). This CDR3 has 16 amino acids. CDR1 and CDR2 from the germline V gene are MNHGY and SAAAGT. V lost 6 bases to trimming and J lost 4 bases, with 18 bases between them. CDR3 DNA: TGTGCCAGCAGCAGTGGAACAGGGCGTGGCACCGGGGAGCTGTTTTTT. It codes for CASSSGTGRGTGELFF.

The chain couples TRBV18 to TRBJ2-3; 9 bases align to TRBD2. The ends lost 2 bases at V and 4 bases at J; junction bases unmatched: 7. Germline V gene data show CDR1 as KGHSH and CDR2 as LQKENI. CDR3 size: 16 residues. The CDR3 sequence: CASSPMAGGLSDTQYF. DNA for the CDR3: TGTGCCAGCTCACCAATGGCGGGGGGGCTGTCAGATACGCAGTATTTT.

The chain employs TRBV18 and TRBJ2-7; D is undetermined. Looked up from germline, CDR1 is KGHSH and CDR2 is LQKENI. This CDR3 is 12 amino acids long. The V and J ends lost 2 bases and 0 bases respectively, with 2 bases between them. CDR3 nucleotide sequence: TGTGCCAGCTCACCAGGCTCCTACGAGCAGTACGTC. This codes for CASSPGSYEQYV.

The rearrangement joins TRBV19 to TRBJ1-5, with 7 bases matching TRBD1. After removal of 9 bases from V and 4 bases from J, the junction contained 3 bases not matched to a gene. The CDR3 spans 12 residues. CDR1 LNHDA and CDR2 SQIVND come from the germline V gene (reference sequence). The CDR3 nucleotides read TGTGCCAGCCTACAGGGGAATCAGCCCCAGCATTTT. Translating it yields CASLQGNQPQHF.

This sequence joins TRBV18 and TRBJ1-3, with D perhaps TRBD1 (6 bases). Looked up from germline, CDR1 is KGHSH and CDR2 is LQKENI. The V gene lost 0 bases and the J gene lost 2 bases, with 11 bases spanning the gap. This CDR3 region has 16 residues. The CDR3 region is CASSPPGARAGNTIYF. The CDR3 DNA reads TGTGCCAGCTCACCACCGGGGGCGAGGGCTGGAAACACCATATATTTT.

This chain connects TRBV5-1 to TRBJ1-1, with a tentative D call TRBD1 (5 bases). Trimming took 4 bases from V and 1 from J, leaving 14 bases between them. Germline V gene lookup returns CDR1 SGHRS and CDR2 YFSETQ. The length of the CDR3 is 15 residues. The CDR3 DNA reads TGCGCCAGCAGCCCCCCGGGGGGATGGAACACTGAAGCTTTCTTT. Amino acid sequence: CASSPPGGWNTEAFF.

This chain joins TRBV29-1 and TRBJ2-3; D is possibly TRBD2 (7 bases). Trimming removed 4 bases from V and 4 bases from J, with 15 bases in between. In germline, CDR1 is SQVTM, CDR2 ANQGSEA. This CDR3 contains 14 residues. This CDR3 reads CSVASGGAADTQYF. The CDR3 DNA follows: TGCAGCGTTGCTAGTGGGGGGGCCGCAGATACGCAGTATTTT.

The rearrangement links TRBV6-7 to TRBJ2-5; 10 positions agree with TRBD2. TRBV6-7 is classed as an ORF, of uncertain function. The V and J ends lost 6 bases and 1 base, in that order; junction bases with no gene match: 2. The CDR3 length is 14 residues. The CDR3 region has the DNA TGTGCCAGCAGCGAGCGGGGGGGCCAAGAGACCCAGTACTTC. Its translation: CASSERGGQETQYF.

The chain combines TRBV29-1 with TRBJ2-3; TRBD2 agrees at 12 bases. The CDR3 totals 15 residues. The ends lost 5 bases at V and 0 bases at J; junction bases unmatched: 3. Germline-derived CDR1 and CDR2 are SQVTM and ANQGSEA. The chain's CDR3 is CSVRTSGESTDTQYF. The CDR3, as DNA: TGCAGCGTTCGGACTAGCGGGGAAAGCACAGATACGCAGTATTTT.

The V call is TRBV6-8, the J call TRBJ2-4, with D possibly matching TRBD2 (6 bases). The CDR3 extends over 17 amino acids. Germline loops: CDR1 MNHGY, CDR2 SAAAGT. V gave up 2 bases and J gave up 0 bases, with 14 bases separating them. The CDR3 coding sequence is TGTGCCAGCAGTTACCGTGGGGGGAACGTAGCCAAAAACATTCAGTACTTC. Its protein product is CASSYRGGNVAKNIQYF.

This chain uses TRBV18 with TRBJ1-3; D remains unclear. The CDR3 length is 13 residues. From germline, CDR1 is KGHSH and CDR2 LQKENI. Trimming left V 5 bases short and J 2 bases short, with 7 bases between. CDR3 sequence reads: CASSTQAGNTIYF. The CDR3, as DNA: TGTGCCAGCTCAACACAAGCTGGAAACACCATATATTTT.

The rearrangement links TRBV28 to TRBJ2-2; D could derive from TRBD1 or TRBD2 (6 bases each). From germline, CDR1 is MDHEN and CDR2 SYDVKM. The ends were cut back, 2 bases at V and 7 bases at J, with 14 bases in the middle. This CDR3 has 15 amino acids. The CDR3: CASSLKGGISGELFF. The CDR3 DNA sequence: TGTGCCAGCAGTTTAAAGGGGGGAATTAGCGGGGAGCTGTTTTTT.

The rearrangement uses TRBV25-1 and TRBJ2-1; tentative D call: TRBD1 (5 bases). The germline CDR1 and CDR2 sequences are MGHDK and SYGVNS. The V end lost 1 base, the J end lost 7 bases, and 20 bases lay between the germline ends. This CDR3 is 17 amino acids long. The CDR3 sequence: CASSEWGSPLGRNEQFF. The CDR3 DNA follows: TGTGCCAGCAGTGAATGGGGCAGCCCCCTCGGTAGGAATGAGCAGTTCTTC.

This rearrangement joins TRBV2 to TRBJ2-3, with TRBD2 identical over 10 bases. J gave up 4 bases and V 7 bases, and 14 bases lay outside the gene matches. The CDR3 is 17 residues long. Germline V lookup: CDR1 SNHLY, CDR2 FYNNEI. This chain's CDR3 is CASIRAGGLSAADTQYF. DNA of the CDR3: TGTGCCAGCATTAGAGCGGGGGGGCTGAGTGCCGCAGATACGCAGTATTTT.

The CDR3 loop is CASRGLGLYNEQFF. CDR3 DNA: TGCGCCAGCAGAGGACTAGGGTTGTACAATGAGCAGTTCTTC. The chain uses TRBV10-2 and TRBJ2-1; TRBD2 agrees at 7 bases. V lost 6 bases to trimming and J lost 4 bases; unmatched junction nucleotides: 6. Germline assignment: CDR1 WSHSY and CDR2 SAAADI. The CDR3 consists of 14 residues.

The J gene is TRBJ2-1, the V gene TRBV11-3, with TRBD2 as a possible D gene (8 bases). The germline V gene has CDR1 SGHNT and CDR2 YENEEA. This CDR3 is built from 15 residues. V lost 3 bases and J lost 8, with 17 bases in between. The CDR3 loop reads CASSLGLGGNDEQFF. The CDR3 nucleotides read TGTGCCAGCAGCTTGGGACTAGGGGGCAACGATGAGCAGTTCTTC. The full variable domain, completed using reference TRBV11-3 and TRBJ2-1, is EAGVVQSPRYKIIEKKQPVAFWCNPISGHNTLYWYLQNLGQGPELLIRYENEEAVDDSQLPKDRFSAERLKGVDSTLKIQPAELGDSAVYLCASSLGLGGNDEQFFGPGTRLTVL.

The chain links TRBV6-8 to TRBJ2-3; D is unclear. V lost 0 bases to trimming and J lost 1 base, with 14 bases between them. Germline V gene data show CDR1 as MNHGY and CDR2 as SAAAGT. The CDR3 contains 17 residues. CDR3 in amino acids: CASSYSNFGARTDTQYF. CDR3 DNA sequence: TGTGCCAGCAGTTACTCGAATTTCGGCGCCCGCACAGATACGCAGTATTTT.

The rearrangement joins TRBV14 to TRBJ2-3, with D perhaps matching TRBD1 or TRBD2 (6 bases each). Germline values: CDR1 SGHDN, CDR2 FVKESK. Trimming removed 1 base at V and 0 bases at J, with 11 bases between. The CDR3 totals 16 residues. This CDR3 reads CASSQVGGLSTDTQYF. The CDR3 coding sequence is TGTGCCAGCAGCCAAGTCGGGGGCCTTAGCACAGATACGCAGTATTTT. Filled out from reference TRBV14 and TRBJ2-3, the complete variable domain reads EAGVTQFPSHSVIEKGQTVTLRCDPISGHDNLYWYRRVMGKEIKFLLHFVKESKQDESGMPNNRFLAERTGGTYSTLKVQPAELEDSGVYFCASSQVGGLSTDTQYFGPGTRLTVL.

The rearrangement joins TRBV11-3 to TRBJ2-7; a possible D gene is TRBD1 (6 bases). With 5 bases removed from V and 3 bases from J, the gap between germline ends came to 14 bases. This CDR3 has 14 amino acids. In germline, CDR1 is SGHNT, CDR2 YENEEA. This chain's CDR3 is CASSDRDTRYEQYF. DNA for the CDR3: TGTGCCAGCAGCGACCGGGACACCCGCTACGAGCAGTACTTC.

V and J are TRBV6-7 and TRBJ2-3, with 8 positions matching TRBD2. TRBV6-7 counts as an open reading frame of uncertain function. V shed 0 bases and J 6 bases; nucleotides not matched to a gene: 11. The CDR3 sequence is 17 residues long. The CDR3 sequence is CASSYSRLALTYDTQYF. CDR3 DNA sequence: TGTGCCAGCAGTTACTCGAGACTAGCGCTGACGTATGATACGCAGTATTTT.

V usage is TRBV7-6 and J usage is TRBJ2-1; 15 nucleotides line up with TRBD2. In germline, CDR1 is SGHVS, CDR2 FNYEAQ. The junction had 9 bases not matched to a gene; V was cut back by 5 bases and J by 7 bases. The CDR3 totals 17 residues. CDR3 amino acids: CASSQVGGTSGGNEQFF. The CDR3 DNA sequence: TGTGCCAGCAGCCAAGTAGGAGGGACTAGCGGGGGGAATGAGCAGTTCTTC.

A single count supports this clone. This chain joins TRBV11-3 and TRBJ1-3; 9 bases agree with TRBD1. After removal of 8 bases from V and 4 bases from J, the junction contained 6 bases not matched to a gene. From germline, CDR1 is SGHNT and CDR2 YENEEA. CDR3 size: 14 residues. This CDR3 reads CASRTGGAGNTIYF. Written as DNA, the CDR3 is TGTGCCAGCCGAACAGGGGGCGCGGGAAACACCATATATTTT.

The chain is built from TRBV19 and TRBJ2-5, with D uncertain. CDR3 length: 14 residues. Germline V gene data show CDR1 as LNHDA and CDR2 as SQIVND (reference sequence). V was shortened by 5 bases and J by 2 bases, with 12 bases between the two germline ends. In DNA form, the CDR3 reads TGTGCCAGTAGTGGATTGGGTGGACAAGAGACCCAGTACTTC. Translation gives CASSGLGGQETQYF.

V is TRBV19 and J is TRBJ2-2, with D unclear. The CDR3 has 16 residues. Germline V gene sequence: CDR1 LNHDA, CDR2 SQIVND (reference sequence). V gave up 3 bases and J gave up 0 bases, with 11 bases separating them. CDR3 in amino acids: CASSIEIVANTGELFF. The CDR3 DNA reads TGTGCCAGTAGTATTGAGATCGTCGCGAACACCGGGGAGCTGTTTTTT.

CDR3 residues: CASSYSSGVGSTNEKLFF. The CDR3 nucleotides read TGTGCCAGCAGTTACTCGAGTGGGGTAGGCTCAACTAATGAAAAACTGTTTTTT. The chain joins TRBV6-8 to TRBJ1-4; D remains ambiguous. The germline V gene has CDR1 MNHGY and CDR2 SAAAGT. The CDR3 runs 18 residues. Trimming left V 0 bases short and J 0 bases short, with 14 bases between.

This sequence joins TRBV10-2 and TRBJ2-2; TRBD2 matches 13 bases. V lost 5 bases, J lost 10 bases, and 13 bases stayed unmatched. There are 17 residues in the CDR3. Germline assignment: CDR1 WSHSY and CDR2 SAAADI. In nucleotides, the CDR3 is TGCGCCAGCAGTTCTGGACTAGCGGGGGCCGGCTATTTGGAGCTGTTTTTT. Translating it yields CASSSGLAGAGYLELFF.

This clone has just one count. The gene calls are TRBV2 and TRBJ2-3; D perhaps matches TRBD1 (6 bases). Looked up from germline, CDR1 is SNHLY and CDR2 is FYNNEI. V was pared by 7 bases and J by 2 bases, with 16 bases between. The CDR3 spans 15 residues. CDR3: CASTDMTGLTDTQYF. The CDR3 DNA reads as TGTGCCAGCACCGACATGACAGGCCTCACAGATACGCAGTATTTT. Filled out from reference TRBV2 and TRBJ2-3, the complete variable domain reads EPEVTQTPSHQVTQMGQEVILRCVPISNHLYFYWYRQILGQKVEFLVSFYNNEISEKSEIFDDQFSVERPDGSNFTLKIRSTKLEDSAMYFCASTDMTGLTDTQYFGPGTRLTVL.

J is TRBJ1-5 and V is TRBV6-1; D is perhaps TRBD1 (5 bases). This CDR3 has 20 residues. V shed 0 bases and J shed 2 bases, with 23 bases lying between them. Per germline, CDR1 MNHNS and CDR2 SASEGT. The CDR3: CASSEAPLYSQGFGNQPQHF. Here the CDR3 DNA reads TGTGCCAGCAGTGAAGCTCCCCTTTACAGCCAGGGCTTCGGCAATCAGCCCCAGCATTTT.